One sample yielded the 27 T cell receptor beta chains listed below, sequenced in a study of CD8 T cells in Susac syndrome. When the RNA was reverse transcribed, random hexamers were used with an input of about 0.45 to 1 ug. One entry per CDR3 protein results from TCRdb running MiXCR on the immunoSEQ multiplex PCR reads. The sample has 150,000 to 200,000 distinct CDR3 sequences, less than 95% seen once. Sequencing was carried out using CD4+ T cells from PBMCs. The origin of the receptors is a human donor with multiple sclerosis.

The V and J genes are TRBV11-2 and TRBJ2-1, with D uncertain. The CDR3 extends over 16 amino acids. Trimming removed 5 bases from V and 0 bases from J, with 14 bases in between. The germline V gene encodes CDR1 SGHAT and CDR2 FQNNGV. CDR3 coding DNA: TGTGCCAGCAGCCCTTTCGGATTACCCTCCTACAATGAGCAGTTCTTC. The encoded protein is CASSPFGLPSYNEQFF.

CDR3 region: CASSEVGRGIYEQYF. In DNA form, the CDR3 reads TGTGCCAGCAGTGAGGTCGGAAGAGGAATCTACGAGCAGTACTTC. The chain carries TRBV25-1 and TRBJ2-7, with D uncertain. Germline values: CDR1 MGHDK, CDR2 SYGVNS. The V gene lost 3 bases and the J gene lost 3 bases, with 15 bases spanning the gap. This CDR3 has 15 amino acids.

The chain employs TRBV7-2 and TRBJ2-3; TRBD2 matches at 9 bases. Losses at the gene ends were 3 bases for V and 7 bases for J; bases not matched to a gene: 11. In germline, CDR1 is SGHTA, CDR2 FQGNSA. The CDR3 is 16 residues long. CDR3 nucleotides: TGTGCCAGCAGCTTGATAGCGGGAGCCGGGCGAAATACGCAGTATTTT. Translated: CASSLIAGAGRNTQYF.

V gene TRBV5-6 combines with J gene TRBJ1-1; TRBD1 agrees at 11 bases. The CDR3 length is 16 residues. Trimming removed 4 bases from V and 3 bases from J; junction bases left unmatched: 8. The germline CDR1 and CDR2 sequences are SGHDT and YYEEEE. Here the CDR3 reads CASSADRGRVYTEAFF. The CDR3 nucleotides are TGTGCCAGCAGCGCGGACAGGGGGCGAGTGTACACTGAAGCTTTCTTT.

The chain's CDR3 is CASSSPDGRNEAFF. In nucleotides, the CDR3 is TGTGCCAGCAGCTCACCGGACGGCCGTAATGAAGCTTTCTTT. The rearrangement links TRBV7-9 to TRBJ1-1; D gene ambiguous. The V end was cut by 4 bases, the J end by 7 bases, with 16 bases between. The CDR3 spans 14 residues. The germline CDR1 and CDR2 sequences are SEHNR and FQNEAQ (reference sequence).

The V and J genes are TRBV12-3 or TRBV12-4 and TRBJ1-4; 7 nucleotides agree with TRBD1. The ends lost 3 bases at V and 7 bases at J; junction bases unmatched: 2. CDR3 length equals 13 residues. The CDR3: CASSFGQVEKLFF. The CDR3 DNA reads as TGTGCCAGCAGTTTTGGACAGGTTGAAAAACTGTTTTTT.

The rearrangement links TRBV4-2 to TRBJ2-1, with 7 nucleotides matching TRBD2. This CDR3 comprises 15 residues. The trim removed 4 bases at V and 5 bases at J, leaving 8 bases unmatched. From germline, CDR1 is LGHNA and CDR2 YNFKEQ. The CDR3 DNA reads as TGTGCCAGCAGCCCAGGAGGTGCGGGGGACAATGAGCAGTTCTTC. Translated: CASSPGGAGDNEQFF.

This clonotype has only a few counts. The chain has TRBV7-9 and TRBJ1-2; D unclear. The germline V gene has CDR1 SEHNR and CDR2 FQNEAQ (reference sequence). This CDR3 is 12 amino acids long. The ends were cut back, 5 bases at V and 6 bases at J, with 10 bases in the middle. Written as DNA, the CDR3 is TGTGCCAGCAGCCGATCAGTGGATGGCTACACCTTC. Protein product: CASSRSVDGYTF.

The rearrangement joins TRBV28 to TRBJ1-2; possible D gene TRBD1, 5 bases. Trimming shortened V by 4 bases and J by 8 bases, and 17 bases separated the two germline ends. The germline V gene has CDR1 MDHEN and CDR2 SYDVKM. The CDR3 loop spans 14 amino acids. In nucleotides, the CDR3 is TGTGCCAGCAGTTCCTCTATAGGGGTTTACGGCTACACCTTC. It codes for CASSSSIGVYGYTF.

As to this clonotype: A read error may produce the germline difference seen at one junction end. The chain couples TRBV4-1 to TRBJ1-1, with 9 bases that match TRBD1. The CDR3 consists of 15 residues. CDR1 and CDR2 from the germline V gene are MGHRA and YSYEKL. CDR3 sequence: CASSQGDRANTEVFF. CDR3 nucleotides: TGCGCCAGCAGCCAAGGGGACAGGGCTAACACTGAAGTTTTCTTT.

The chain employs TRBV3-1 and TRBJ2-3; 8 bases fit TRBD2. V lost 5 bases and J lost 4; bases outside the gene matches: 11. Germline assignment: CDR1 LGHDT and CDR2 YNNKEL (reference sequence). This CDR3 contains 16 residues. This chain's CDR3 is CASSDGTRGLADTQYF. CDR3 DNA sequence: TGTGCCAGCAGCGACGGGACTAGGGGGTTGGCAGATACGCAGTATTTT.

This chain joins TRBV20-1 and TRBJ2-1, with 11 bases identical to TRBD2. Germline-derived CDR1 and CDR2 are DFQATT and SNEGSKA (reference sequence). J gave up 4 bases and V 0 bases, and 8 bases lay outside the gene matches. The CDR3 has 17 amino acids. CDR3 protein: CSARDPGPSGGYNEQFF. CDR3 DNA: TGCAGTGCTAGAGATCCTGGCCCTAGCGGGGGGTACAATGAGCAGTTCTTC.

The gene calls are TRBV3-1 and TRBJ1-1; D remains unclear. Germline CDR1 reads LGHDT; CDR2 reads YNNKEL (reference sequence). The CDR3 runs 14 residues. Trimming took off 0 bases at V and 1 base at J, with 6 bases between the two ends. In DNA, the CDR3 is TGTGCCAGCAGCCAAGAAAGGGCGAACACTGAAGCTTTCTTT. Its protein product is CASSQERANTEAFF.

This clonotype was seen a few times. The chain joins TRBV18 to TRBJ1-5; tentative D call: TRBD1 (5 bases). The germline V gene encodes CDR1 KGHSH and CDR2 LQKENI. V gave up 6 bases and J gave up 5 bases, with 8 bases separating them. The CDR3 spans 12 residues. CDR3 protein: CASSSRDQPQHF. Written as DNA, the CDR3 is TGTGCCAGCTCGTCCAGGGATCAGCCCCAGCATTTT.

The chain carries TRBV11-2 and TRBJ1-2, with D maybe TRBD1 (6 bases). Germline V gene sequence: CDR1 SGHAT, CDR2 FQNNGV. V lost 1 base and J 7 bases, leaving 16 bases between the germline ends. CDR3 length: 15 residues. In DNA, the CDR3 is TGTGCCAGCAGCTTAGTTCAGGGGCGCAATCCTGGCTACACCTTC. It codes for CASSLVQGRNPGYTF.

V usage is TRBV6-5 and J usage is TRBJ1-1; D might be TRBD1 (6 bases). Trimming pared 0 bases from V and 4 bases from J, leaving 12 bases between. The CDR3 contains 15 residues. Looked up from germline, CDR1 is MNHEY and CDR2 is SVGAGI. The CDR3 sequence: CASSYSGGRVTEAFF. The CDR3 DNA is TGTGCCAGCAGTTACTCGGGGGGCCGGGTCACTGAAGCTTTCTTT.

The chain uses TRBV20-1 and TRBJ1-2; 8 nucleotides align to TRBD1. V lost 5 bases and J lost 4; bases outside the gene matches: 6. CDR1 and CDR2 from the germline V gene are DFQATT and SNEGSKA (reference sequence). This CDR3 region has 13 residues. The CDR3 loop reads CSAVSGTGYGYTF. CDR3 DNA: TGCAGTGCTGTGTCCGGGACAGGCTATGGCTACACCTTC.

The chain uses TRBV9 and TRBJ2-3, with 10 bases identical to TRBD1. This CDR3 contains 17 residues. Germline CDR1 reads SGDLS; CDR2 reads YYNGEE. Trimming took 5 bases from V and 1 from J; bases not matched to a gene: 10. The chain's CDR3 is CASSPGRGTGGTDTQYF. The CDR3 DNA sequence: TGTGCCAGCAGTCCAGGACGGGGGACAGGGGGCACAGATACGCAGTATTTT.

This chain connects TRBV7-2 to TRBJ1-5; no definite D call. CDR3 length: 12 residues. Trimming took 4 bases from V and 7 from J, leaving 8 bases between them. The V gene's germline CDR1 is SGHTA and CDR2 FQGNSA. CDR3 sequence (DNA): TGTGCCAGCAGCTCTCCGGGCCAGCCCCAGCATTTT. This codes for CASSSPGQPQHF.

The V call is TRBV28, the J call TRBJ1-5; D gene uncertain. The CDR3 is made up of 16 amino acids. The V end was cut by 5 bases, the J end by 3 bases, with 17 bases between. CDR1 and CDR2 from the germline V gene are MDHEN and SYDVKM. The CDR3 DNA reads as TGTGCCAGCAGTCCGAATATCCACAGACCCAATCAGCCCCAGCATTTT. It yields the protein CASSPNIHRPNQPQHF.

The rearrangement joins TRBV4-3 to TRBJ2-3, with D tentatively TRBD1 (5 bases). CDR1 is LGHNA, CDR2 YSLEER, per germline. There are 14 residues in the CDR3. Deletions cut 0 bases from V and 4 bases from J, with 8 bases between. The CDR3 DNA is TGCGCCAGCAGCCAAGAAAGGGGCGCAGATACGCAGTATTTT. It yields the protein CASSQERGADTQYF.

This clonotype has just one count. V usage is TRBV6-6 and J usage is TRBJ1-4; D uncertain. The CDR3 has 12 amino acids. CDR1 MNHNY and CDR2 SVGAGI come from the germline V gene (reference sequence). Trimming shortened V by 5 bases and J by 12 bases, and 13 bases separated the two germline ends. DNA for the CDR3: TGTGCCAGCAGTCCAAGGCTCCAAGAACTGTTTTTT. It specifies CASSPRLQELFF.

The chain recombines TRBV29-1 with TRBJ2-3, with TRBD2 matching over 11 bases. The CDR3 spans 14 residues. Germline V lookup: CDR1 SQVTM, CDR2 ANQGSEA. Trimming took 3 bases from V and 2 from J; bases not matched to a gene: 1. CDR3 sequence: CSVDSGRVTDTQYF. CDR3 sequence (DNA): TGCAGCGTTGATAGCGGGAGGGTCACAGATACGCAGTATTTT.

The CDR3 DNA is TGTGCCAGCGGGGGTCTCGGTGAAGCTTTCTTT. Protein sequence: CASGGLGEAFF. The chain employs TRBV6-2 or TRBV6-3 and TRBJ1-1; perhaps TRBD1 as D (5 bases). Germline CDR1 reads MNHEY; CDR2 reads SVGEGT. The length of the CDR3 is 11 residues. V lost 8 bases and J 7 bases, leaving 11 bases between the germline ends.

V is TRBV27 and J is TRBJ2-3; D is perhaps TRBD2 (5 bases). Per the germline V gene, CDR1 is MNHEY and CDR2 is SMNVEV (reference sequence). V dropped 7 bases and J dropped 6 bases, with 23 bases sitting between them. The CDR3 loop spans 16 amino acids. The CDR3 nucleotides are TGTGCCAGCAATCCGGGATCCTCCGCATTCATGGATACGCAGTATTTT. It is translated as CASNPGSSAFMDTQYF.

This rearrangement joins TRBV28 to TRBJ1-4; TRBD1 matches at 8 bases. Germline V gene lookup returns CDR1 MDHEN and CDR2 SYDVKM. This CDR3 is 14 amino acids long. The junction had 7 bases not matched to a gene; V was cut back by 6 bases and J by 7 bases. The CDR3 loop is CASRNGQGAEKLFF. The DNA of the CDR3 is TGTGCCAGCAGAAACGGACAGGGTGCTGAAAAACTGTTTTTT.

Notes on this clonotype: Compared with germline, one end of the junction differs, possibly owing to a read error. The chain uses TRBV5-8 and TRBJ1-1, with D unclear. The CDR3 is 15 residues long. Per the germline V gene, CDR1 is SGHTS and CDR2 is YDEGEE. The CDR3 DNA reads as TGTGCCAGCAGCTTGGCCATAGCCCAGTACACTGAAGCTCTCTTT. Residues: CASSLAIAQYTEALF.